The 27 T cell receptor beta chains given below trace back to one sample, sequenced in a study of cytomegalovirus exposure and HLA in healthy donors. It was with 60 Vbeta and 13 Jbeta primers that the PCR ran. The data were produced by immunoSEQ multiplex PCR, yet TCRdb's version contains in-frame clones alone and is incomplete. The sample includes roughly 190,000 clones, roughly four fifths of them seen just once. Source material: PBMCs. Receptors were obtained from a woman younger than 30 in good health and CMV-seronegative.

The V gene is TRBV5-1, the J gene TRBJ2-7; 9 bases align to TRBD1. Trimming took 3 bases from V and 0 from J; bases not matched to a gene: 13. This CDR3 comprises 18 residues. Germline V lookup: CDR1 SGHRS, CDR2 YFSETQ. CDR3: CASSSPDRGYQSSYEQYF. The CDR3 bases are TGCGCCAGCAGCTCCCCGGACAGGGGCTACCAATCCTCCTACGAGCAGTACTTC.

The count of this clone is one. The CDR3 DNA reads TGTGCCAGCAGTTTATCCCCCAGCCCACCCACAGATGAGCAGTTCTTC. Translated: CASSLSPSPPTDEQFF. The chain couples TRBV27 to TRBJ2-1; no definite D call. Trimming stripped 0 bases from V and 8 bases from J, with 17 bases between. The CDR3 runs 16 residues. Germline V gene lookup returns CDR1 MNHEY and CDR2 SMNVEV (reference sequence).

This chain joins TRBV27 and TRBJ2-7; D possibly corresponds to TRBD2 (7 bases). Germline-derived CDR1 and CDR2 are MNHEY and SMNVEV (reference sequence). The CDR3 runs to 13 residues. V dropped 5 bases and J dropped 3 bases, with 11 bases sitting between them. The CDR3 DNA sequence: TGTGCCAGCAGTGCAGGGGACTACTACGAGCAGTACTTC. It encodes CASSAGDYYEQYF.

This chain uses TRBV27 with TRBJ2-1; 12 nucleotides match TRBD2. The CDR3 covers 16 residues. The germline CDR1 and CDR2 sequences are MNHEY and SMNVEV (reference sequence). Unmatched junction bases numbered 10, after V lost 5 bases and J lost 8 bases. CDR3 region: CASSRLPSGRGDEQFF. CDR3 DNA sequence: TGTGCCAGCAGTCGATTGCCTAGCGGGAGGGGGGATGAGCAGTTCTTC.

This clone was observed a single time. The V gene is TRBV6-6, the J gene TRBJ2-5; TRBD2 might be the D (5 bases). CDR1 is MNHNY and CDR2 is SVGAGI in the germline V gene (reference sequence). V lost 8 bases and J lost 2, with 21 bases in between. The CDR3 length is 16 residues. The CDR3 nucleotides are TGTGCCAGCCGAAGGTTGGAGGCAGAGCAACAAGAGACCCAGTACTTC. This gives the protein CASRRLEAEQQETQYF.

In its sample, this clone was seen once. The chain has TRBV28 and TRBJ2-1; 8 bases map to TRBD2. V shed 6 bases, J shed 7 bases, and the junction held 11 bases outside the gene matches. CDR3 length: 15 residues. The germline V gene encodes CDR1 MDHEN and CDR2 SYDVKM. The CDR3 sequence: CASSVAPAGGNEQFF. Here the CDR3 DNA reads TGTGCCAGCAGCGTCGCGCCGGCGGGAGGTAATGAGCAGTTCTTC.

This chain joins TRBV7-9 and TRBJ1-1; TRBD1 might be the D (5 bases). Germline CDR1 is SEHNR and CDR2 is FQNEAQ (reference sequence). This CDR3 is 11 amino acids long. Deletions cut 4 bases from V and 6 bases from J, with 6 bases between. CDR3 nucleotide sequence: TGTGCCAGCAGCTCACAGGCTGAAGCTTTCTTT. Residues: CASSSQAEAFF.

The gene calls are TRBV28 and TRBJ2-7; 9 nucleotides match TRBD1. Trimming cost V 8 bases and J 4 bases; bases outside gene matches: 3. The CDR3 sequence is 12 residues long. Per the germline V gene, CDR1 is MDHEN and CDR2 is SYDVKM. DNA of the CDR3: TGTGCCAGCCACAGGGGGCATTACGAGCAGTACTTC. Its protein product is CASHRGHYEQYF.

The genes are TRBV2 and TRBJ2-5, with TRBD2 matching over 12 bases. The germline CDR1 and CDR2 sequences are SNHLY and FYNNEI. The CDR3 contains 15 residues. CDR3 sequence (DNA): TGTGCAGAAACGGGACTAGCGGGTTTTAGGGAGACCCAGTACTTC. Translation gives CAETGLAGFRETQYF.

The V and J genes are TRBV18 and TRBJ1-1; possibly TRBD1 for D (6 bases). The germline V and J ends were trimmed by 5 bases and 4 bases, with 11 bases remaining between them. This CDR3 has 13 amino acids. The germline CDR1 and CDR2 sequences are KGHSH and LQKENI. The CDR3, as DNA: TGTGCCAGCTCAACAGGGATGGGCACTGAAGCTTTCTTT. It is translated as CASSTGMGTEAFF.

This clone was recorded a few times. The rearrangement uses TRBV29-1 and TRBJ2-3; maybe TRBD2 (6 bases). Germline lookup yields CDR1 SQVTM and CDR2 ANQGSEA. The V end was cut by 3 bases, the J end by 0 bases, with 16 bases between. The CDR3 sequence is 16 residues long. This CDR3 reads CSVEIWGESSTDTQYF. CDR3 bases: TGCAGCGTTGAGATCTGGGGGGAATCTAGCACAGATACGCAGTATTTT.

The J gene is TRBJ2-5, the V gene TRBV4-1; 10 nucleotides line up with TRBD2. The CDR3 has 18 amino acids. The V gene end was trimmed by 0 bases and the J gene end by 6 bases; junction bases not matched to a gene: 13. CDR1 MGHRA and CDR2 YSYEKL come from the germline V gene. The CDR3 loop is CASSQEYSLAGDVKTQYF. CDR3 nucleotides: TGCGCCAGCAGCCAAGAATACAGTCTAGCGGGAGACGTGAAGACCCAGTACTTC.

This chain links TRBV7-8 with TRBJ2-3; unclear D gene. Germline V gene data show CDR1 as SGHVS and CDR2 as FQNEAQ. The V and J ends lost 1 base and 2 bases respectively, with 7 bases between them. CDR3 length equals 14 residues. CDR3 residues: CASSLGANTDTQYF. The CDR3 DNA is TGTGCCAGCAGCTTAGGAGCCAACACAGATACGCAGTATTTT.

The CDR3 nucleotides read TGCGCCAGCAGCCAATTAGCGGGGGAGAGCTCCTACGAGCAGTACTTC. It translates to CASSQLAGESSYEQYF. The chain combines TRBV4-1 with TRBJ2-7, with 9 bases identical to TRBD2. Unmatched junction bases numbered 5, after V lost 2 bases and J lost 0 bases. CDR3 length equals 16 residues. Per germline, CDR1 MGHRA and CDR2 YSYEKL.

The V call is TRBV7-2, the J call TRBJ1-2; D ambiguous. Germline values: CDR1 SGHTA, CDR2 FQGNSA. With 1 base removed from V and 8 bases from J, the gap between germline ends came to 14 bases. CDR3 length equals 14 residues. CDR3 amino acids: CASSLDLMRWGYTF. The DNA for the CDR3 is TGTGCCAGCAGCTTAGACCTCATGAGGTGGGGCTACACCTTC.

The chain combines TRBV2 with TRBJ2-5; tentative D call: TRBD2 (7 bases). V was pared by 4 bases and J by 5 bases, with 11 bases between. CDR1 is SNHLY, CDR2 FYNNEI, per germline. The CDR3 has 13 residues. As DNA, the CDR3 is TGTGCCAGCAGTGGGGGGGGGCGGGAGACCCAGTACTTC. It specifies CASSGGGRETQYF. The full variable domain, in which reference TRBV2 and TRBJ2-5 provide the parts outside the CDR3, is EPEVTQTPSHQVTQMGQEVILRCVPISNHLYFYWYRQILGQKVEFLVSFYNNEISEKSEIFDDQFSVERPDGSNFTLKIRSTKLEDSAMYFCASSGGGRETQYFGPGTRLLVL.

The chain has TRBV7-3 and TRBJ2-1, with 8 bases identical to TRBD2. The germline CDR1 and CDR2 sequences are SGHTA and FQGTGA. This CDR3 region has 16 residues. Trimming cost V 2 bases and J 4 bases; bases outside gene matches: 7. CDR3 sequence reads: CASSLGSGGPYNEQFF. The CDR3 nucleotides are TGTGCCAGCAGCTTAGGGTCGGGAGGGCCTTACAATGAGCAGTTCTTC.

The chain has TRBV2 and TRBJ1-1; 7 bases match TRBD1. Germline CDR1 and CDR2: SNHLY and FYNNEI. The ends lost 2 bases at V and 1 base at J; junction bases unmatched: 10. CDR3 length: 17 residues. CDR3 in amino acids: CASSEREGGAGNTEAFF. Here the CDR3 DNA reads TGTGCCAGCAGTGAAAGGGAAGGGGGCGCGGGGAACACTGAAGCTTTCTTT.

This chain links TRBV15 with TRBJ2-1; D is perhaps TRBD2 (6 bases). CDR1 LNHNV and CDR2 YYDKDF come from the germline V gene (reference sequence). The CDR3 contains 16 residues. V lost 0 bases to trimming and J lost 1 base, with 10 bases between them. The CDR3 is CATSRDRGYSYNEQFF. The CDR3, as DNA: TGTGCCACCAGCAGAGATCGGGGGTATTCCTACAATGAGCAGTTCTTC. Complete variable domain (other parts from reference TRBV15 and TRBJ2-1): DAMVIQNPRYQVTQFGKPVTLSCSQTLNHNVMYWYQQKSSQAPKLLFHYYDKDFNNEADTPDNFQSRRPNTSFCFLDIRSPGLGDTAMYLCATSRDRGYSYNEQFFGPGTRLTVL.

V usage is TRBV7-9 and J usage is TRBJ2-3, with D perhaps TRBD1 (5 bases). The CDR3 totals 11 residues. The V gene's germline CDR1 is SEHNR and CDR2 FQNEAQ (reference sequence). Trimming cost V 2 bases and J 9 bases, with 6 bases left between them. The CDR3, as DNA: TGTGCCAGCAGCTTATCAGGGACGCAGTATTTT. This encodes CASSLSGTQYF.

The chain uses TRBV11-2 and TRBJ1-1; no reliable D call. The CDR3 totals 14 residues. V shed 6 bases and J shed 4 bases, with 15 bases lying between them. From germline, CDR1 is SGHAT and CDR2 FQNNGV. The CDR3 DNA is TGTGCCAGCAGTTTGTCTCGGGAAGGCACTGAAGCTTTCTTT. It codes for CASSLSREGTEAFF.

This chain connects TRBV30 to TRBJ2-7, with 7 bases fitting TRBD1. Losses at the gene ends were 0 bases for V and 4 bases for J; bases not matched to a gene: 6. Germline-derived CDR1 and CDR2 are GTSNPN and SVGIG (reference sequence). The CDR3 loop spans 14 amino acids. The CDR3 sequence is CAWSVGTAVYEQYF. The CDR3 DNA reads TGTGCCTGGAGTGTAGGGACAGCGGTTTACGAGCAGTACTTC.

The chain employs TRBV18 and TRBJ2-2; a weak D match, TRBD1 (5 bases). The CDR3 has 15 residues. Trimming shortened V by 0 bases and J by 4 bases, and 9 bases separated the two germline ends. Germline V gives CDR1 KGHSH, CDR2 LQKENI. The CDR3 sequence: CASSPPGQLTGELFF. CDR3 coding DNA: TGTGCCAGCTCACCACCGGGGCAGCTCACCGGGGAGCTGTTTTTT.

The V gene is TRBV6-5, the J gene TRBJ2-3; 10 nucleotides line up with TRBD2. This CDR3 contains 14 residues. Germline assignment: CDR1 MNHEY and CDR2 SVGAGI. After removal of 10 bases from V and 7 bases from J, the junction contained 11 bases not matched to a gene. The CDR3 sequence is CATRDGTSVNTQYF. Here the CDR3 DNA reads TGTGCCACCCGGGATGGGACTAGCGTAAATACGCAGTATTTT.

The chain employs TRBV7-6 and TRBJ2-1; D is unclear. V dropped 3 bases and J dropped 0 bases, with 9 bases sitting between them. The CDR3 spans 15 residues. Germline CDR1 and CDR2: SGHVS and FNYEAQ. The CDR3 coding sequence is TGTGCCAGCAGCTTGGCGGAAGGCTCCTACAATGAGCAGTTCTTC. Protein sequence: CASSLAEGSYNEQFF.

V is TRBV6-5 and J is TRBJ1-3, with D perhaps TRBD1 (5 bases). Looked up from germline, CDR1 is MNHEY and CDR2 is SVGAGI. The CDR3 loop spans 15 amino acids. Trimming removed 5 bases at V and 0 bases at J, with 11 bases between. The DNA for the CDR3 is TGTGCCAGCAGTACCGACAGATCCTCTGGAAACACCATATATTTT. It yields the protein CASSTDRSSGNTIYF.

This chain connects TRBV2 to TRBJ2-7; 7 bases are shared with TRBD1. Germline CDR1 reads SNHLY; CDR2 reads FYNNEI. The length of the CDR3 is 13 residues. J gave up 6 bases and V 7 bases, and 9 bases lay outside the gene matches. The CDR3 sequence: CASKGQRNPEQYF. CDR3 DNA sequence: TGTGCCAGCAAGGGACAGAGGAATCCCGAGCAGTACTTC.